This T cell receptor beta chain was observed in a study of a mutant IDH1 vaccine in newly diagnosed glioma. Study context: Once 4-6 weeks had passed after radiotherapy alone, vaccination started, or it started with temozolomide cycles. Patients got radiotherapy, temozolomide, or both beforehand, and most got both.

Notes on this clone: Its antigen is not known.

The repertoire was sequenced with immunoSEQ multiplex PCR; TCRdb's copy has only in-frame clones and lacks some. This table has under 50,000 clones, 91% appearing once. Trimming removed 5 bases from V and 0 bases from J, with 11 bases in between. CDR1 is LNHNV and CDR2 is YYDKDF in the germline V gene (reference sequence). The CDR3 covers 15 residues. Time point denoted: week 23, last vaccination. One vaccine dose held 300 ug of mutant IDH1 20-mer peptide and came with topical imiquimod. The receptor comes from a man in his fifties with glioma. The chain links TRBV15 to TRBJ2-1; the D is unclear. The source material was PBMCs, sampled from a glioma patient whose treatment included an IDH1 peptide vaccine. CDR3 sequence (DNA): TGTGCCACCAGCTCCGAAGCCAGCTCCTACAATGAGCAGTTCTTC. Protein product: CATSSEASSYNEQFF.